Listed below are T cell receptor beta chains from one sample, sequenced in a study of blood T cell repertoires in COVID-19. Clones were read by immunoSEQ multiplex PCR, and TCRdb kept only the in-frame ones, dropping some. The top ten hold 5.3% of the sample, which has 50,000 to 65,000 clones, roughly 81% seen once. The sample comprised peripheral blood. The receptors originated from a woman between 55 and 75 years old with acute or convalescent COVID-19. Each CDR3 is given with its conserved first and last residue. D genes are given only for firm matches. Clone size appears in some rows only: once, few, many, or a class for an expanded clone.

v_call: TRBV5-1
clone_size: .
j_call: TRBJ2-2
d_call: .
cdr3_aa: CASTVTGELFF
cdr3_nt: TGCGCCAGCACCGTCACCGGGGAGCTGTTTTTT

v_call: TRBV10-1
clone_size: .
j_call: TRBJ1-6
d_call: .
cdr3_aa: CASSGEGDSPLHF
cdr3_nt: TGCGCCAGCAGTGGGGAGGGGGATTCACCCCTCCACTTT

v_call: TRBV6-1
clone_size: .
j_call: TRBJ1-3
d_call: .
cdr3_aa: CASSKGAFRSGNTIYF
cdr3_nt: TGTGCCAGCAGTAAAGGGGCATTTAGGTCGGGAAACACCATATATTTT

v_call: TRBV6-5
clone_size: .
j_call: TRBJ1-5
d_call: .
cdr3_aa: CASQEELNSQPQHF
cdr3_nt: TGTGCCAGCCAGGAGGAGTTGAACAGTCAGCCCCAGCATTTT

v_call: TRBV7-9
clone_size: .
j_call: TRBJ1-2
d_call: TRBD1
cdr3_aa: CASELGTGMTNYGYTF
cdr3_nt: TGTGCCAGCGAACTCGGGACAGGGATGACTAACTATGGCTACACCTTC

v_call: TRBV10-3
clone_size: .
j_call: TRBJ2-1
d_call: .
cdr3_aa: CASGSISSYNEQFF
cdr3_nt: TGTGCTAGCGGAAGTATAAGCTCCTACAATGAGCAGTTCTTC

v_call: TRBV10-3
clone_size: .
j_call: TRBJ2-7
d_call: .
cdr3_aa: CAISEAAPSAEQYF
cdr3_nt: TGTGCCATCAGTGAAGCTGCTCCGTCCGCCGAGCAGTACTTC

v_call: TRBV27
clone_size: .
j_call: TRBJ1-2
d_call: TRBD1
cdr3_aa: CASSTPQGAKANYGYTF
cdr3_nt: TGTGCCAGCAGCACCCCTCAGGGGGCAAAAGCTAACTATGGCTACACCTTC

v_call: TRBV9
clone_size: .
j_call: TRBJ2-7
d_call: .
cdr3_aa: CASSVTTGFEQYF
cdr3_nt: TGTGCCAGCAGCGTAACAACGGGTTTCGAGCAGTACTTC

v_call: TRBV5-5
clone_size: .
j_call: TRBJ2-7
d_call: TRBD1
cdr3_aa: CASSFTPGQGEQYF
cdr3_nt: TGTGCCAGCAGCTTTACTCCGGGACAGGGTGAGCAGTACTTC

v_call: TRBV5-1
clone_size: .
j_call: TRBJ2-2
d_call: TRBD2
cdr3_aa: CASSSSWGGDTGELFF
cdr3_nt: TGCGCCAGCAGCTCCTCCTGGGGAGGGGACACCGGGGAGCTGTTTTTT

v_call: TRBV19
clone_size: .
j_call: TRBJ1-2
d_call: TRBD1
cdr3_aa: CASSTRQGAYGYTF
cdr3_nt: TGTGCCAGTAGTACTCGACAGGGTGCCTATGGCTACACCTTC

v_call: TRBV3-1/TRBV3-2
clone_size: once
j_call: TRBJ2-1
d_call: .
cdr3_aa: CASSQGLVSYNEQFF
cdr3_nt: TGTGCCAGCAGCCAAGGTCTAGTATCCTACAATGAGCAGTTCTTC

v_call: TRBV2
clone_size: .
j_call: TRBJ1-2
d_call: .
cdr3_aa: CASTSFGGQGYTF
cdr3_nt: TGTGCCAGCACCAGTTTCGGGGGGCAGGGCTACACCTTC

v_call: TRBV6-6
clone_size: .
j_call: TRBJ2-7
d_call: .
cdr3_aa: CASSIGAYEQYF
cdr3_nt: TGTGCCAGCAGTATAGGGGCCTACGAGCAGTACTTC

v_call: TRBV18
clone_size: .
j_call: TRBJ1-1
d_call: .
cdr3_aa: CASSQRTVGSQPEAFF
cdr3_nt: TGTGCCAGCTCACAACGGACAGTGGGGTCCCAACCTGAAGCTTTCTTT